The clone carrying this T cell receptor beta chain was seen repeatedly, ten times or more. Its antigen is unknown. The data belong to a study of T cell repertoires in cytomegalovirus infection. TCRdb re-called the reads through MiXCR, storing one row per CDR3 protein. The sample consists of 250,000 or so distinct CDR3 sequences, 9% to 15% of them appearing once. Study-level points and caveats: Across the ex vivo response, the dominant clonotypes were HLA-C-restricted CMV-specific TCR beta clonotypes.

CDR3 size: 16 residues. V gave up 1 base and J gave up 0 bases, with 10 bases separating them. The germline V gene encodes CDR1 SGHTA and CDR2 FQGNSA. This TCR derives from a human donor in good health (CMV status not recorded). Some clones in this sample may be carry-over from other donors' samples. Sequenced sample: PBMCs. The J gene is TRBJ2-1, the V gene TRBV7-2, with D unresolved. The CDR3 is CASSLEARSSYNEQFF. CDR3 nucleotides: TGTGCCAGCAGCTTAGAAGCCAGGAGCTCCTACAATGAGCAGTTCTTC.